This TCR beta chain is drawn from a study of radiation and T cells in renal cell carcinoma. The wider study: Nephrectomy followed 15 Gy stereotactic body radiation by 4 weeks.

Time point described: baseline pretreatment blood. The treatment is: 15 Gy SBRT to primary tumor, nephrectomy 4 weeks later. The patient's renal cell carcinoma had clear cell pathology. TCRdb's copy holds only in-frame clones and misses some; the assay was immunoSEQ multiplex PCR. The top ten clones hold around 4% of a sample with 150,000 or so clones, 88% of them seen once. The material was blood, obtained from a patient whose treatment included radiotherapy and nephrectomy. This TCR derives from a woman in her sixties or seventies with renal cell carcinoma.

The CDR3, as DNA: TGCGCCAGCAGCCCAAGCGGGGTTCCCTCCTACAATGAGCAGTTCTTC. It translates to CASSPSGVPSYNEQFF. V and J are TRBV5-1 and TRBJ2-1, with 7 positions matching TRBD2. Germline lookup yields CDR1 SGHRS and CDR2 YFSETQ. This CDR3 has 16 amino acids. Trimming cost V 4 bases and J 0 bases; bases outside gene matches: 7. Filled out from reference TRBV5-1 and TRBJ2-1, the complete variable domain reads KAGVTQTPRYLIKTRGQQVTLSCSPISGHRSVSWYQQTPGQGLQFLFEYFSETQRNKGNFPGRFSGRQFSNSRSEMNVSTLELGDSALYLCASSPSGVPSYNEQFFGPGTRLTVL.